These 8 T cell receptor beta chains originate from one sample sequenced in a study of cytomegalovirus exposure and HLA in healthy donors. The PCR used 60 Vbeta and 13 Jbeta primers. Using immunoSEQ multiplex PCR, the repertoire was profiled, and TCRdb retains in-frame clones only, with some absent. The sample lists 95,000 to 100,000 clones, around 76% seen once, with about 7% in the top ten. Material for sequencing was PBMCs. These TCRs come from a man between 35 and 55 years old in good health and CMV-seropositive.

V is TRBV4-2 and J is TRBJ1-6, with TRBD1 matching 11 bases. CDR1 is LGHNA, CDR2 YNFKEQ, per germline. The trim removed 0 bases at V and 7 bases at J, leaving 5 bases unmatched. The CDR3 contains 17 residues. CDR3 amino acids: CASSQEGQGAHNSPLHF. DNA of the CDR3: TGTGCCAGCAGCCAAGAAGGACAGGGGGCCCACAATTCACCCCTCCACTTT.

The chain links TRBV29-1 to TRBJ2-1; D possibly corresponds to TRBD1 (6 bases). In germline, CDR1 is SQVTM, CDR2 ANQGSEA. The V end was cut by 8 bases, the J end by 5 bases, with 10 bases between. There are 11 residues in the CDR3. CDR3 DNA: TGCAGCCCTAGGGGGAACAATGAGCAGTTCTTC. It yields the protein CSPRGNNEQFF.

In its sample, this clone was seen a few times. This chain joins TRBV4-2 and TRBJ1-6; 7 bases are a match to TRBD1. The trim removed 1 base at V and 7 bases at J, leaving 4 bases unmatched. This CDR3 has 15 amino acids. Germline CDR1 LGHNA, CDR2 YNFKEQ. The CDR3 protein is CASSQGQGQNSPLHF. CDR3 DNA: TGTGCCAGCAGCCAAGGACAGGGTCAGAATTCACCCCTCCACTTT.

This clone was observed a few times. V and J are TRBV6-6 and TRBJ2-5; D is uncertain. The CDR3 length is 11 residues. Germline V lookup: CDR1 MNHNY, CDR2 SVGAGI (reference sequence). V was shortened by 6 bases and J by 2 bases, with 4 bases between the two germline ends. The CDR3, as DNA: TGTGCCAGCAGCCCACAAGAGACCCAGTACTTC. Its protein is CASSPQETQYF.

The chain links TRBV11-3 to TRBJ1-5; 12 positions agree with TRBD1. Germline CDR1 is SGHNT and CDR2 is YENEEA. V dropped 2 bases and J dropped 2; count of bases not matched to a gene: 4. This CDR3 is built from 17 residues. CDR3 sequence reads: CASSLRDRGLGNQPQHF. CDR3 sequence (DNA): TGTGCCAGCAGCTTAAGGGACAGGGGGCTTGGCAATCAGCCCCAGCATTTT.

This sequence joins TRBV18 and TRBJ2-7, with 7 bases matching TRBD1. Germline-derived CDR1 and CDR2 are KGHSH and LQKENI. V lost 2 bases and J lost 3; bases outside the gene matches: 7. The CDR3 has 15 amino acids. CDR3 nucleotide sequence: TGTGCCAGCTCACCAGGGGCAGGGGGTCGCTACGAGCAGTACTTC. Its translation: CASSPGAGGRYEQYF.

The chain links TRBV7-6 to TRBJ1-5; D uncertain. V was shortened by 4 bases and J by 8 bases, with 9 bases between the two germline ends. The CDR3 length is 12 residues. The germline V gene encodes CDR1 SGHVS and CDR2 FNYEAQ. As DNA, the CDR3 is TGTGCCAGCAGCTCCGAGTTGGAGCCCCAGCATTTT. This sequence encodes CASSSELEPQHF. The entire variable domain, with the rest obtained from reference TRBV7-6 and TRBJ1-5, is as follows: GAGVSQSPRYKVTKRGQDVALRCDPISGHVSLYWYRQALGQGPEFLTYFNYEAQQDKSGLPNDRFSAERPEGSISTLTIQRTEQRDSAMYRCASSSELEPQHFGDGTRLSIL.

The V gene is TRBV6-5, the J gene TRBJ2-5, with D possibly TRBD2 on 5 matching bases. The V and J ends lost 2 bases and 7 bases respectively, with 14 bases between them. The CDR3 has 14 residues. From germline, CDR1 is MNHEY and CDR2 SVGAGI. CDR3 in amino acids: CASSYVGERGTQYF. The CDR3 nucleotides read TGTGCCAGCAGTTACGTCGGGGAGAGAGGGACCCAGTACTTC.